This T cell receptor beta chain was documented in a study of blood T cell repertoires in COVID-19. Study summary: Samples of COVID-19 (acute and convalescent) were obtained from the United States, Italy and Spain.

V was shortened by 0 bases and J by 11 bases, with 11 bases between the two germline ends. This CDR3 region has 14 residues. From germline, CDR1 is SGHAT and CDR2 FQNNGV. TCRdb keeps only in-frame clones here, not all; method: immunoSEQ multiplex PCR. The table lists 190,000 or so clones, around 95% of them singletons. The chain has TRBV11-2 and TRBJ1-6, with D uncertain. This receptor was identified in a man younger than 40 with COVID-19, enrolled during active disease. The sequenced sample was peripheral blood. CDR3 amino acids: CASSLERARAPLHF. The CDR3 nucleotides read TGTGCCAGCAGCTTAGAGAGGGCGCGGGCACCCCTCCACTTT.